The source of this TCR beta chain is a study of blood T cell repertoires in COVID-19. Study-wide background: Donors in the United States, Italy and Spain gave samples during acute or convalescent COVID-19.

Germline V gene lookup returns CDR1 GTSNPN and CDR2 SVGIG (reference sequence). After removal of 3 bases from V and 2 bases from J, the junction contained 3 bases not matched to a gene. This CDR3 is 13 amino acids long. Profiling relied on immunoSEQ multiplex PCR, and the TCRdb table lists in-frame clones only, not all of them. The sample has some 300,000 clones; around 90% are singletons. The study drew participants aged about 18 to 95 years from 20 to 30 US areas. This rearrangement joins TRBV30 to TRBJ1-1; 7 bases are shared with TRBD1. Sequencing was performed on PBMCs or T cells enriched from blood (not recorded which). This receptor was taken from a woman in her thirties or forties who had recovered from COVID-19. The CDR3 protein is CAWRGQINTEAFF. The CDR3 DNA sequence: TGTGCCTGGAGGGGACAGATAAACACTGAAGCTTTCTTT. Using reference TRBV30 and TRBJ1-1 for the parts outside the CDR3, the full variable domain is SQTIHQWPATLVQPVGSPLSLECTVEGTSNPNLYWYRQAAGRGLQLLFYSVGIGQISSEVPQNLSASRPQDRQFILSSKKLLLSDSGFYLCAWRGQINTEAFFGQGTRLTVV.